The T cell receptor (beta chain) described here comes from a study of TIL therapy for anti-PD-1-resistant metastatic lung cancer. Study details: Tumors were harvested before any PD-1/PD-L1 blockade. Patients had a median age of approximately 57 years (range 38-75).

Study results and limitations: After infusion, TIL clonotypes partly replaced peripheral T cells and declined over months.

Germline V CDR1 and CDR2: MDHEN, SYDVKM. This CDR3 is built from 13 residues. The V end was cut by 7 bases, the J end by 7 bases, with 16 bases between. The libraries were made with immunoSEQ v3. Repertoires were generated with immunoSEQ multiplex PCR, while TCRdb's copy carries only in-frame clones and drops some. The data show under 70,000 clones, around 87% seen once. Specified time point: pre-treatment sample, taken before nivolumab and TIL therapy. As for this clone: Antigen: not known.

The specimen was blood, collected at baseline. The sequence came from a person between 25 and 79 years old with non-small cell lung cancer. The genes are TRBV28 and TRBJ1-2, with D hard to call. The CDR3 protein is CASTIAQPGGYTF. As DNA, the CDR3 is TGTGCCAGCACCATAGCCCAACCGGGTGGCTACACCTTC.